This T cell receptor beta chain was observed in a study of blood T cells in healthy people across ages. The CDR3 length is 14 residues. The V and J ends lost 3 bases and 6 bases, in that order; junction bases with no gene match: 6. Germline assignment: CDR1 PRHDT and CDR2 FYEKMQ (reference sequence). Caucasian individuals from Russia who were healthy and aged 6 to 90 acted as donors. This clonotype was detected a few times. Its matching antigen is unknown. Broader study findings: Aged donors had fewer naive CD4+ cells and lower diversity than long-lived donors.

A second about 6 to 12 cycle PCR used barcoded and J-beta primers. TCRdb reprocessed the 5' RACE reads via MiXCR and lists one record per CDR3 protein. The sample has 1.5 million to 2 million distinct CDR3 sequences, 28% seen once. The rearrangement links TRBV13 to TRBJ1-1; 8 bases agree with TRBD1. The TCR sequence derives from a woman aged 25 to 39 in good health. The sequencing sample was made of blood. CDR3 protein: CASSFGQGIPEAFF. The CDR3 DNA reads as TGTGCCAGCAGCTTCGGACAGGGTATACCTGAAGCTTTCTTT.